These 25 T cell receptor beta chains share one sample of origin, sequenced in a study of T cells in Graves' hyperthyroidism and ophthalmopathy. Authors of the study amplified TCR beta CDR3 regions from RNA transcripts. First-round RT-PCR of the TCR CDR3 relied on the HTBI primer set. One entry per CDR3 protein results from TCRdb running MiXCR on the multiplex PCR reads. In the table there are approximately 530,000 distinct CDR3 sequences, 15% to 20% of which are singletons. The sequenced sample consisted of blood. These receptors were obtained from a man aged 40-50 years with Graves' ophthalmopathy.

This sequence joins TRBV12-3 or TRBV12-4 and TRBJ2-1, with D possibly matching TRBD2 (6 bases). The CDR3 has 16 amino acids. Trimming removed 6 bases from V and 0 bases from J, with 15 bases in between. Written as DNA, the CDR3 is TGTGCCAGCAGGGGGGGTCTTTCAAGCTCCTACAATGAGCAGTTCTTC. Its protein is CASRGGLSSSYNEQFF.

This sequence joins TRBV12-5 and TRBJ2-1; D is undetermined. The CDR3 loop spans 14 amino acids. In germline, CDR1 is LGHNT, CDR2 FRNRAP. V lost 2 bases and J lost 4, with 9 bases in between. For the CDR3, the DNA is TGTGCTAGTGGTTTGATGCCCGATTACAATGAGCAGTTCTTC. This translates into CASGLMPDYNEQFF.

The chain joins TRBV20-1 to TRBJ2-4; D gene unclear. Per germline, CDR1 DFQATT and CDR2 SNEGSKA (reference sequence). The V and J ends lost 4 bases and 0 bases respectively, with 7 bases between them. This CDR3 region has 13 residues. Written as DNA, the CDR3 is TGCAGTGCTAATAGGGTAGCCAAAAACATTCAGTACTTC. Translating it yields CSANRVAKNIQYF.

This clonotype was recorded a few times. The chain carries TRBV6-1 and TRBJ1-2, with 7 bases lining up with TRBD1. The CDR3 has 12 amino acids. In germline, CDR1 is MNHNS, CDR2 SASEGT. Trimming took 8 bases from V and 8 from J; bases not matched to a gene: 8. This CDR3 reads CASGAGDSGYTF. CDR3 bases: TGTGCCAGCGGGGCCGGGGACAGCGGCTACACCTTC.

J is TRBJ2-7 and V is TRBV27, with no clear D. Germline V CDR1 and CDR2: MNHEY, SMNVEV (reference sequence). This CDR3 has 15 amino acids. Trimming removed 3 bases at V and 1 base at J, with 13 bases between. CDR3 DNA sequence: TGTGCCAGCAGTTTTGCGCTGGGGTCTTCCTACGAGCAGTACTTC. Amino acid sequence: CASSFALGSSYEQYF.

This clonotype was detected only a few times. J is TRBJ2-3 and V is TRBV30; TRBD1 matches 8 bases. The V and J ends lost 1 base and 4 bases, in that order; junction bases with no gene match: 10. The germline V gene has CDR1 GTSNPN and CDR2 SVGIG (reference sequence). The CDR3 is 16 amino acids. The CDR3 reads CAWSANTGGRADTQYF. The CDR3 DNA reads as TGTGCCTGGAGTGCTAATACAGGGGGACGAGCAGATACGCAGTATTTT.

This clonotype was counted only a few times. The V gene is TRBV18, the J gene TRBJ1-1; D may be TRBD1 (5 bases). The CDR3 is 15 amino acids. Germline V CDR1 and CDR2: KGHSH, LQKENI. V lost 3 bases and J 0 bases, leaving 11 bases between the germline ends. The DNA of the CDR3 is TGTGCCAGCTCACCTGCCGGGACTTTGAACACTGAAGCTTTCTTT. It yields the protein CASSPAGTLNTEAFF.

The gene calls are TRBV5-5 and TRBJ2-1, with D uncertain. The V end lost 1 base, the J end lost 8 bases, and 7 bases lay between the germline ends. CDR3 length: 12 residues. Germline V CDR1 and CDR2: SGHKS, YYEKEE (reference sequence). For the CDR3, the DNA is TGTGCCAGCAGCTTGCCGGCGGATGAGCAGTTCTTC. Translating gives CASSLPADEQFF.

The chain combines TRBV10-3 with TRBJ2-1, with 7 bases matching TRBD1. In germline, CDR1 is ENHRY, CDR2 SYGVKD. The CDR3 contains 17 residues. V lost 4 bases to trimming and J lost 4 bases; unmatched junction nucleotides: 13. Written as DNA, the CDR3 is TGTGCCATCAGTGGACAGGGAGCTAGTTGGAGTTACAATGAGCAGTTCTTC. This encodes CAISGQGASWSYNEQFF.

In this sample, this clonotype turned up a few times. The V gene is TRBV9, the J gene TRBJ2-1, with 7 bases aligning to TRBD2. Trimming cost V 0 bases and J 8 bases; bases outside gene matches: 5. The length of the CDR3 is 14 residues. Per the germline V gene, CDR1 is SGDLS and CDR2 is YYNGEE. The CDR3 reads CASSVGLGLYEQFF. CDR3 DNA sequence: TGTGCCAGCAGCGTAGGGCTGGGACTATATGAGCAGTTCTTC.

The CDR3 sequence: CASSPSRDRDGSYEQYF. The CDR3 DNA sequence: TGTGCCAGCAGCCCTTCCCGGGATCGGGACGGGTCCTACGAGCAGTACTTC. The rearrangement uses TRBV4-2 and TRBJ2-7; D may correspond to TRBD1 or TRBD2 (5 bases each). The V end was cut by 4 bases, the J end by 1 base, with 20 bases between. CDR3 size: 17 residues. CDR1 and CDR2 from the germline V gene are LGHNA and YNFKEQ.

This clonotype has a handful of counts. V usage is TRBV3-1 and J usage is TRBJ2-3, with 8 bases that match TRBD2. Germline assignment: CDR1 LGHDT and CDR2 YNNKEL (reference sequence). The CDR3 has 19 residues. J was trimmed by 0 bases and V by 1 base; bases with no gene match: 12. This CDR3 reads CASSQGPLGERGSTDTQYF. CDR3 nucleotide sequence: TGTGCCAGCAGCCAAGGCCCACTTGGCGAGCGGGGGAGCACAGATACGCAGTATTTT.

This clonotype was counted between two and nine times. The chain couples TRBV12-3 or TRBV12-4 to TRBJ1-5; D possibly corresponds to TRBD1 (5 bases). This CDR3 is built from 15 residues. Trimming took off 5 bases at V and 3 bases at J, with 14 bases between the two ends. CDR3 bases: TGTGCCAGCAGTGGAATAACGGGACCCAATCAGCCCCAGCATTTT. Its translation is CASSGITGPNQPQHF.

This clonotype appeared many times. V is TRBV28 and J is TRBJ1-1, with a possible D match to TRBD1 (5 bases). This CDR3 is built from 16 residues. From germline, CDR1 is MDHEN and CDR2 SYDVKM. Trimming shortened V by 3 bases and J by 0 bases, and 14 bases separated the two germline ends. CDR3 coding DNA: TGTGCCAGCAGTTTTTCCGGAGGAGGGGTGAACACTGAAGCTTTCTTT. Encoded protein: CASSFSGGGVNTEAFF.

The chain has TRBV7-8 and TRBJ2-2; TRBD2 is a possible D gene (5 bases). The CDR3 extends over 17 amino acids. The germline gives CDR1 SGHVS, CDR2 FQNEAQ. V lost 8 bases, J lost 4 bases, and 23 bases lay in between. The CDR3 DNA sequence: TGTGCCAGCGGACCGGGTCGGGTCTCCGGGGTCACCGGGGAGCTGTTTTTT. It yields the protein CASGPGRVSGVTGELFF. The whole variable domain, filled in from reference TRBV7-8 and TRBJ2-2, reads GAGVSQSPRYKVAKRGQDVALRCDPISGHVSLFWYQQALGQGPEFLTYFQNEAQLDKSGLPSDRFFAERPEGSVSTLKIQRTQQEDSAVYLCASGPGRVSGVTGELFFGEGSRLTVL.

This clonotype has only a few counts. The genes are TRBV10-3 and TRBJ2-3, with 8 bases matching TRBD2. The trim removed 0 bases at V and 3 bases at J, leaving 5 bases unmatched. From germline, CDR1 is ENHRY and CDR2 SYGVKD. This CDR3 has 16 residues. CDR3 sequence reads: CAISESPGGPTDTQYF. The CDR3 region has the DNA TGTGCCATCAGTGAGTCACCGGGAGGGCCAACAGATACGCAGTATTTT.

The table lists this clonotype with a few counts. V and J are TRBV18 and TRBJ2-7, with D perhaps being TRBD1 or TRBD2 (6 bases each). CDR1 is KGHSH and CDR2 is LQKENI in the germline V gene. This CDR3 is built from 11 residues. V lost 6 bases, J lost 9 bases, and 12 bases lay in between. This CDR3 is CASSSGAVQYF. The CDR3 DNA sequence: TGTGCCAGCTCTTCGGGGGCGGTGCAGTACTTC.

This clonotype appeared many times. This chain links TRBV3-1 with TRBJ1-2; TRBD1 matches at 9 bases. Germline lookup yields CDR1 LGHDT and CDR2 YNNKEL (reference sequence). The CDR3 is 13 amino acids. J gave up 8 bases and V 5 bases, and 6 bases lay outside the gene matches. The CDR3: CASSSGTGRGYTF. Written as DNA, the CDR3 is TGTGCCAGCAGCTCCGGGACAGGGAGAGGCTACACCTTC. Looking up the rest from reference TRBV3-1 and TRBJ1-2 gives the full variable domain: DTAVSQTPKYLVTQMGNDKSIKCEQNLGHDTMYWYKQDSKKFLKIMFSYNNKELIINETVPNRFSPKSPDKAHLNLHINSLELGDSAVYFCASSSGTGRGYTFGSGTRLTVV.

This clonotype has ten or more counts. The V and J genes are TRBV7-6 and TRBJ2-1; D possibly matches TRBD1 or TRBD2 (6 bases each). Trimming stripped 2 bases from V and 4 bases from J, with 12 bases between. The CDR3 runs to 15 residues. Germline V gene sequence: CDR1 SGHVS, CDR2 FNYEAQ. The CDR3 loop reads CASSLFGGGYNEQFF. CDR3 coding DNA: TGTGCCAGCAGCTTATTTGGAGGGGGTTACAATGAGCAGTTCTTC.

This clonotype was seen at least ten times. The chain joins TRBV2 to TRBJ2-2; the D gene is possibly TRBD2 (6 bases). The CDR3 length is 13 residues. Germline lookup yields CDR1 SNHLY and CDR2 FYNNEI. The ends were cut back, 9 bases at V and 8 bases at J, with 16 bases in the middle. This chain's CDR3 is CASGLQARGELFF. CDR3 in DNA: TGTGCCAGTGGACTACAAGCTCGGGGGGAGCTGTTTTTT. The whole variable domain, filled in from reference TRBV2 and TRBJ2-2, reads EPEVTQTPSHQVTQMGQEVILRCVPISNHLYFYWYRQILGQKVEFLVSFYNNEISEKSEIFDDQFSVERPDGSNFTLKIRSTKLEDSAMYFCASGLQARGELFFGEGSRLTVL.

This clonotype showed up many times. The CDR3: CASSLYREAYEQYF. Here the CDR3 DNA reads TGTGCCAGCAGTTTGTACAGGGAAGCCTACGAGCAGTACTTC. The J gene is TRBJ2-7, the V gene TRBV6-2 or TRBV6-3, with D perhaps matching TRBD1 (6 bases). This CDR3 has 14 residues. The germline CDR1 and CDR2 sequences are MNHEY and SVGEGT. V lost 4 bases, J lost 2 bases, and 12 bases lay in between.

This clonotype was picked up many times. The rearrangement links TRBV28 to TRBJ2-7, with D perhaps matching TRBD2 (6 bases). In germline, CDR1 is MDHEN, CDR2 SYDVKM. The CDR3 consists of 16 residues. Trimming took 4 bases from V and 3 from J, leaving 19 bases between them. CDR3 amino acids: CASSSPASGFVYEQYF. CDR3 nucleotides: TGTGCCAGCAGTTCCCCAGCGAGCGGGTTCGTCTACGAGCAGTACTTC. The variable domain in full, with the rest retrieved from reference TRBV28 and TRBJ2-7, is DVKVTQSSRYLVKRTGEKVFLECVQDMDHENMFWYRQDPGLGLRLIYFSYDVKMKEKGDIPEGYSVSREKKERFSLILESASTNQTSMYLCASSSPASGFVYEQYFGPGTRLTVT.

This clonotype was seen ten or more times. The CDR3 DNA sequence: TGTGCCAGCAGCTTCAGGTGGGGGGGTGCGGAGACCCAGTACTTC. It yields the protein CASSFRWGGAETQYF. The chain employs TRBV7-2 and TRBJ2-5, with 7 bases fitting TRBD2. This CDR3 region has 15 residues. CDR1 and CDR2 from the germline V gene are SGHTA and FQGNSA. Trimming removed 3 bases from V and 5 bases from J; junction bases left unmatched: 9.

This clonotype has a handful of counts. The genes are TRBV20-1 and TRBJ2-1; unclear D gene. V gave up 7 bases and J gave up 2 bases, with 15 bases separating them. The CDR3 loop spans 14 amino acids. In germline, CDR1 is DFQATT, CDR2 SNEGSKA (reference sequence). CDR3: CSGPKPSTYNEQFF. CDR3 coding DNA: TGCAGTGGTCCGAAGCCGAGCACCTACAATGAGCAGTTCTTC.

This clonotype was counted a few times. The genes are TRBV5-1 and TRBJ2-3; 8 bases map to TRBD1. The germline V gene has CDR1 SGHRS and CDR2 YFSETQ. The V segment lost 5 bases and the J segment 6 bases; nucleotides outside the gene matches: 8. The CDR3 contains 14 residues. The CDR3 is CASRLGQGGDTQYF. The CDR3, as DNA: TGCGCCAGCAGATTAGGACAGGGCGGGGATACGCAGTATTTT.